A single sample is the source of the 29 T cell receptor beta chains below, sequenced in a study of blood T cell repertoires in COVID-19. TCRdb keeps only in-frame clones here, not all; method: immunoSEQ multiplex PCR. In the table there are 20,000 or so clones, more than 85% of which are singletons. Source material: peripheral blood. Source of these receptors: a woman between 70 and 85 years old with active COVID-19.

CDR3 bases: TGTGCCAGCAGTTACAGAGGAAGCGGGTTATATAATGAGCAGTACTTC. This codes for CASSYRGSGLYNEQYF. The chain recombines TRBV6-2 or TRBV6-3 with TRBJ2-7; possibly TRBD2 for D (6 bases). This CDR3 is 16 amino acids long. V was trimmed by 2 bases and J by 7 bases, leaving 21 bases between them. The germline V gene encodes CDR1 MNHEY and CDR2 SVGEGT.

The CDR3 nucleotides are TGTGCCTGGAGAAACATGCTGAACACTGAAGCTTTCTTT. As protein: CAWRNMLNTEAFF. The chain has TRBV30 and TRBJ1-1; D gene uncertain. Deletions cut 3 bases from V and 0 bases from J, with 8 bases between. This CDR3 has 13 residues. Germline V gene data show CDR1 as GTSNPN and CDR2 as SVGIG (reference sequence).

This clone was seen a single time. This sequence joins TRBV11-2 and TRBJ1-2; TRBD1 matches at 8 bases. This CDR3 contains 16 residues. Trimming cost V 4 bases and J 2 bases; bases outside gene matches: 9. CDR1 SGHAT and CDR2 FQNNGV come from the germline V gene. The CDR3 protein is CASSSRDRRLNYGYTF. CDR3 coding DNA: TGTGCCAGCAGCTCCCGGGACAGGCGACTAAACTATGGCTACACCTTC.

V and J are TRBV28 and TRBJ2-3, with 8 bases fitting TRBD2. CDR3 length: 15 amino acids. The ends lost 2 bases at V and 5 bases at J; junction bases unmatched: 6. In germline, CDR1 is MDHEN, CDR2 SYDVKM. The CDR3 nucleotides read TGTGCCAGCAGTTTACCGGGAGGGCCAAAAGATACGCAGTATTTT. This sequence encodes CASSLPGGPKDTQYF. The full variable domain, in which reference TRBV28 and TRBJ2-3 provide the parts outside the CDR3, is DVKVTQSSRYLVKRTGEKVFLECVQDMDHENMFWYRQDPGLGLRLIYFSYDVKMKEKGDIPEGYSVSREKKERFSLILESASTNQTSMYLCASSLPGGPKDTQYFGPGTRLTVL.

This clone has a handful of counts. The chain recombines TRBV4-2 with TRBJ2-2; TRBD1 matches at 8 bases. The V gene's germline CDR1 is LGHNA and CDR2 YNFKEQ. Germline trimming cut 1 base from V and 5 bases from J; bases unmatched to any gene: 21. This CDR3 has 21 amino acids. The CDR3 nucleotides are TGTGCCAGCAGCCAAGTTTTGAGGGGGGCCGGGACAGGTATAAGGACCGGGGAGCTGTTTTTT. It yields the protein CASSQVLRGAGTGIRTGELFF.

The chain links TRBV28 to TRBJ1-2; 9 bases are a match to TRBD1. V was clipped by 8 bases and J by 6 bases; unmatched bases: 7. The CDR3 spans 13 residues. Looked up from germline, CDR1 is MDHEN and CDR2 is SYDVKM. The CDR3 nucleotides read TGTGCCAGCCTTTTACAGGGGGCGAATGGCTACACCTTC. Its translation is CASLLQGANGYTF.

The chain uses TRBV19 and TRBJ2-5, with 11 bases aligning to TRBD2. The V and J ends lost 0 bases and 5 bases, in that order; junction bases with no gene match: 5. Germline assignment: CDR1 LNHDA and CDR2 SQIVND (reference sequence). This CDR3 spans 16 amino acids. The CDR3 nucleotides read TGTGCCAGTAGTATAGAAACTAGCGGGAGTTTTGAGACCCAGTACTTC. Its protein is CASSIETSGSFETQYF.

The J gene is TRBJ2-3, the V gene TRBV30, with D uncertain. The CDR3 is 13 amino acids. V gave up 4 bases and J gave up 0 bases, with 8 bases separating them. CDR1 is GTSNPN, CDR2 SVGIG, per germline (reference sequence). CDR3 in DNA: TGTGCCTGGATCAGGTCGAGCACAGATACGCAGTATTTT. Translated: CAWIRSSTDTQYF.

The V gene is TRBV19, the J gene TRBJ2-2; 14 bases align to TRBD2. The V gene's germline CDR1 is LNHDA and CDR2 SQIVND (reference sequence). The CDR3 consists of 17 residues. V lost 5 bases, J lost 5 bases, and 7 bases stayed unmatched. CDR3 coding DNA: TGTGCCAGTAGTCCGGGACTAGCGGGAGTTGGGACCGGGGAGCTGTTTTTT. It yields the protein CASSPGLAGVGTGELFF.

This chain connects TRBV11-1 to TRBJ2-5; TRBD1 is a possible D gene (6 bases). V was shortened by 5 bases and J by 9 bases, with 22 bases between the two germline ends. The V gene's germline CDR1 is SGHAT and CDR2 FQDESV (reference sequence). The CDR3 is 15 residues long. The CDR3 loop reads CASSQKGGDTRAQYF. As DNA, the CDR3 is TGTGCCAGCAGCCAAAAAGGGGGTGACACAAGGGCCCAGTACTTC.

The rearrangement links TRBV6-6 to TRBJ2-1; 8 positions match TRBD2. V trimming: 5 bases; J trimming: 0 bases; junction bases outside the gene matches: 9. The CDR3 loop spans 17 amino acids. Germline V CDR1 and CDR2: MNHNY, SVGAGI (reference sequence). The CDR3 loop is CASSRPSTSVSYNEQFF. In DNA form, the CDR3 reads TGTGCCAGCAGTCGCCCTTCGACTAGCGTCTCCTACAATGAGCAGTTCTTC.

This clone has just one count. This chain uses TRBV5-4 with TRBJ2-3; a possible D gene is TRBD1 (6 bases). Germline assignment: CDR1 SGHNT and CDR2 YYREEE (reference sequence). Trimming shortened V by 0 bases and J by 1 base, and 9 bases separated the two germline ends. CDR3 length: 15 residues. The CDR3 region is CASSLDAGGTDTQYF. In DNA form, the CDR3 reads TGTGCCAGCAGCTTGGACGCAGGGGGCACAGATACGCAGTATTTT.

The CDR3 spells CASSPIAGGTDTQYF. DNA of the CDR3: TGTGCCAGCTCACCAATCGCGGGCGGCACAGATACGCAGTATTTT. The chain links TRBV18 to TRBJ2-3, with D tentatively TRBD2 (5 bases). The CDR3 covers 15 residues. Between the trimmed V and J ends, which lost 2 bases and 1 base, there was a span of 10 bases. Per the germline V gene, CDR1 is KGHSH and CDR2 is LQKENI. The variable domain in full, completed from reference TRBV18 and TRBJ2-3, reads NAGVMQNPRHLVRRRGQEARLRCSPMKGHSHVYWYRQLPEEGLKFMVYLQKENIIDESGMPKERFSAEFPKEGPSILRIQQVVRGDSAAYFCASSPIAGGTDTQYFGPGTRLTVL.

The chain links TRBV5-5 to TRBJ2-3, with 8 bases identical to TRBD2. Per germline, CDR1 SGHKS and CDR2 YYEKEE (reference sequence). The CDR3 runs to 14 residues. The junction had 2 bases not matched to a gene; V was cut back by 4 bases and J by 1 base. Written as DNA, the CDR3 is TGTGCCAGCAGCGACGGGAGGGGCACAGATACGCAGTATTTT. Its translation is CASSDGRGTDTQYF.

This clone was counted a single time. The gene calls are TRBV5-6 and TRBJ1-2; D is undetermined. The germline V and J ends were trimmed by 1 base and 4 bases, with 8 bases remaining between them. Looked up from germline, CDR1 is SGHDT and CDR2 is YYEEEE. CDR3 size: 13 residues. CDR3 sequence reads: CASSLKGSYGYTF. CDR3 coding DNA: TGTGCCAGCAGCTTGAAAGGGAGCTATGGCTACACCTTC.

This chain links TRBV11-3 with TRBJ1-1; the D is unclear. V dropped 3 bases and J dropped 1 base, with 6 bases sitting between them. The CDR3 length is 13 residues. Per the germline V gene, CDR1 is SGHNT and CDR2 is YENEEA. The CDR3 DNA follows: TGTGCCAGCAGCTTCGGAGGGAACACTGAAGCTTTCTTT. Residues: CASSFGGNTEAFF.

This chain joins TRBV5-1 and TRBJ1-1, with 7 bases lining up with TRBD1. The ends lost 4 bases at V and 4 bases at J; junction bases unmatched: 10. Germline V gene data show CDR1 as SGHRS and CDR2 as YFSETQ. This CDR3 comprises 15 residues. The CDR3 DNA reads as TGCGCCAGCAGCATCAAAACAGGGGCAGGCACTGAAGCTTTCTTT. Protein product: CASSIKTGAGTEAFF. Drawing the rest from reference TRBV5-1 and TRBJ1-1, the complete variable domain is KAGVTQTPRYLIKTRGQQVTLSCSPISGHRSVSWYQQTPGQGLQFLFEYFSETQRNKGNFPGRFSGRQFSNSRSEMNVSTLELGDSALYLCASSIKTGAGTEAFFGQGTRLTVV.

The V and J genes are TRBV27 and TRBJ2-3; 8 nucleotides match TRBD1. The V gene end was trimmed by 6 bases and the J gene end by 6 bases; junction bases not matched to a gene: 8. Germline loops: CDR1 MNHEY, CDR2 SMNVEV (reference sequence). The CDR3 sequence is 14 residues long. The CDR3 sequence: CASSLGQARDTQYF. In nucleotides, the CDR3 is TGTGCCAGCAGCCTGGGACAGGCTAGGGATACGCAGTATTTT.

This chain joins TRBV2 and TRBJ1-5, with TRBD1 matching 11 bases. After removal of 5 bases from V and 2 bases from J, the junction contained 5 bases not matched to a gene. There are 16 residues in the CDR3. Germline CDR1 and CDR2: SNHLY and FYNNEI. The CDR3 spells CASSLPGQGGNQPQHF. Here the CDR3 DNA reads TGTGCCAGCAGTCTACCGGGACAGGGGGGCAATCAGCCCCAGCATTTT.

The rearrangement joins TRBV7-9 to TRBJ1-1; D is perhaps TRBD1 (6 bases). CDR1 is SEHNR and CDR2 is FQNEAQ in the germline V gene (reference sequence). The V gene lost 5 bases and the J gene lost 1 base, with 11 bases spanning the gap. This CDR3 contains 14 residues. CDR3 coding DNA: TGTGCCAGCAGCCGGGGGGCGCGGAACACTGAAGCTTTCTTT. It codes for CASSRGARNTEAFF.

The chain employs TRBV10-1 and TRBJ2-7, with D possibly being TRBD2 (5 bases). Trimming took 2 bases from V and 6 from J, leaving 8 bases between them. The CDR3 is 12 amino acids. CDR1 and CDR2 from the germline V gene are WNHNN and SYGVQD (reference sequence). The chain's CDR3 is CASSENGGEQYF. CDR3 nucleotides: TGCGCCAGCAGTGAGAACGGAGGCGAGCAGTACTTC.

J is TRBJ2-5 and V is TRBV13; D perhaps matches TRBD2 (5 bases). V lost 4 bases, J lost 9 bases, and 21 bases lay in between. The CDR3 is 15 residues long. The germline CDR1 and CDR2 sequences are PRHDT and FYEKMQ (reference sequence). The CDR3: CASSYSMSPPAAQYF. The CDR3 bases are TGTGCCAGCAGCTACTCGATGAGTCCCCCAGCGGCCCAGTACTTC. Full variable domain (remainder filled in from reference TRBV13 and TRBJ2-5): AAGVIQSPRHLIKEKRETATLKCYPIPRHDTVYWYQQGPGQDPQFLISFYEKMQSDKGSIPDRFSAQQFSDYHSELNMSSLELGDSALYFCASSYSMSPPAAQYFGPGTRLLVL.

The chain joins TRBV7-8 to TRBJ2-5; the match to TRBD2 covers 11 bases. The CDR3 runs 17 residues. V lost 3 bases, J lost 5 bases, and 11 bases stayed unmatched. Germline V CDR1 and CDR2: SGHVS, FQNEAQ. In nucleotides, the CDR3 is TGTGCCAGCAGCTTCTCACCACTAGCGGGAGTTGCGGAGACCCAGTACTTC. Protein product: CASSFSPLAGVAETQYF. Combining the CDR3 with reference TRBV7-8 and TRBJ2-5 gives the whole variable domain GAGVSQSPRYKVAKRGQDVALRCDPISGHVSLFWYQQALGQGPEFLTYFQNEAQLDKSGLPSDRFFAERPEGSVSTLKIQRTQQEDSAVYLCASSFSPLAGVAETQYFGPGTRLLVL.

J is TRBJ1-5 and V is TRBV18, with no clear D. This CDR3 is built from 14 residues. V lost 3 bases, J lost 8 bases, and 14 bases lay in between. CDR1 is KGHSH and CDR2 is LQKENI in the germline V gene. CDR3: CASSPEQMLEPQHF. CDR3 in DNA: TGTGCCAGCTCACCGGAACAGATGCTGGAGCCCCAGCATTTT.

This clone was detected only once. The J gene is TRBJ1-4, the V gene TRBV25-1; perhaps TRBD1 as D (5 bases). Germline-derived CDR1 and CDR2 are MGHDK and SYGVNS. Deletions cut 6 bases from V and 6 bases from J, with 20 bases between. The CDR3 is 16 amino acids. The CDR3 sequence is CASRRGKEGQDEKLFF. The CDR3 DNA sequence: TGTGCCAGCAGGAGGGGCAAGGAGGGCCAGGATGAAAAACTGTTTTTT.

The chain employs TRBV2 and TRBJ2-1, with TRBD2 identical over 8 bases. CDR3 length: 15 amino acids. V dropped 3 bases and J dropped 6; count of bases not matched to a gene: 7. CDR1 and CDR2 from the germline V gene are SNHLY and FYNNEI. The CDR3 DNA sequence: TGTGCCAGCAGTGAGGCCGGGAGGGCCCGCAATGAGCAGTTCTTC. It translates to CASSEAGRARNEQFF. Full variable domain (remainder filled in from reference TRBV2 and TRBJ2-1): EPEVTQTPSHQVTQMGQEVILRCVPISNHLYFYWYRQILGQKVEFLVSFYNNEISEKSEIFDDQFSVERPDGSNFTLKIRSTKLEDSAMYFCASSEAGRARNEQFFGPGTRLTVL.

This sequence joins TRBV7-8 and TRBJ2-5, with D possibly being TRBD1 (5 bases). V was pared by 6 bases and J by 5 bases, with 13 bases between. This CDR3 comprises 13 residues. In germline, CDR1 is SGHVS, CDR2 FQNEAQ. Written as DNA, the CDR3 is TGTGCCAGCAGGGTTCAGGGTGCGGAGACCCAGTACTTC. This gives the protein CASRVQGAETQYF.

Here the CDR3 reads CAGRDSYEQYF. Written as DNA, the CDR3 is TGTGCCGGCCGGGACAGCTACGAGCAGTACTTC. V and J are TRBV2 and TRBJ2-7; 7 bases match TRBD1. The germline gives CDR1 SNHLY, CDR2 FYNNEI. Germline trimming cut 11 bases from V and 3 bases from J; bases unmatched to any gene: 4. The CDR3 consists of 11 residues.

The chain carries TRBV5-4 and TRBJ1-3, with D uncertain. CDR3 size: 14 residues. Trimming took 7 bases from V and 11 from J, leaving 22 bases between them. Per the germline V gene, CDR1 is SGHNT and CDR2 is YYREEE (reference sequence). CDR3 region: CASQTTPDAGSIYF. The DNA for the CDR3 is TGTGCCAGCCAAACAACCCCCGATGCGGGGTCCATATATTTT.